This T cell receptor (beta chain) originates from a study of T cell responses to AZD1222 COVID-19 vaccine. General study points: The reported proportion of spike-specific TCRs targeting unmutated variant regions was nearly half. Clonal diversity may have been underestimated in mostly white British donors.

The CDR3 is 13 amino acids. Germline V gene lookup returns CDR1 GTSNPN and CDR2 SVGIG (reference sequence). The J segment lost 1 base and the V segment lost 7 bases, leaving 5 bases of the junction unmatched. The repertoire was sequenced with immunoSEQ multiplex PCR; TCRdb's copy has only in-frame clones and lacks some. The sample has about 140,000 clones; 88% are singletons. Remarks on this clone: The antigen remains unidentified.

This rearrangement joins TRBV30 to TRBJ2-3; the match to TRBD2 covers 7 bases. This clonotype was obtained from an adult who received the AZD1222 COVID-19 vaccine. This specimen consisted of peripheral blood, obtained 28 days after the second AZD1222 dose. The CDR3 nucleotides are TGTGCCTTTGACCGGGGGGGCACAGATACGCAGTATTTT. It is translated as CAFDRGGTDTQYF.